The 8 T cell receptor beta chains below come from one sample, sequenced in a study of blood T cell repertoires in COVID-19. Clones were read by immunoSEQ multiplex PCR, and TCRdb kept only the in-frame ones, dropping some. The data contain roughly 76,000 clones, around nine tenths of them seen just once; the ten biggest clones take up approximately 1.6%. The material sequenced was peripheral blood. These receptors all come from a man aged 45 to 65 with acute or convalescent COVID-19.

The V call is TRBV7-2, the J call TRBJ2-7; 8 nucleotides agree with TRBD2. Trimming took 5 bases from V and 5 from J; bases not matched to a gene: 11. CDR1 and CDR2 (germline): SGHTA, FQGNSA. This CDR3 has 15 residues. This chain's CDR3 is CASSLGAAGAHEQYF. The CDR3 DNA sequence: TGTGCCAGCAGCCTCGGGGCAGCGGGAGCCCACGAGCAGTACTTC.

This clone was seen a few times. The chain joins TRBV11-2 to TRBJ1-1; D not resolved. Germline V gene sequence: CDR1 SGHAT, CDR2 FQNNGV. V was cut by 2 bases and J by 1 base, with 11 bases left in between. The CDR3 runs 15 residues. CDR3 sequence: CASSLSYEGNTEAFF. DNA for the CDR3: TGTGCCAGCAGCTTAAGTTACGAGGGGAACACTGAAGCTTTCTTT.

The V call is TRBV10-3, the J call TRBJ1-4; D may be TRBD1 (5 bases). V was cut by 0 bases and J by 2 bases, with 10 bases left in between. The CDR3 has 16 amino acids. The germline V gene has CDR1 ENHRY and CDR2 SYGVKD. The chain's CDR3 is CAISESTGGTNEKLFF. CDR3 DNA sequence: TGTGCCATCAGTGAGTCGACCGGGGGGACTAATGAAAAACTGTTTTTT.

This rearrangement joins TRBV4-2 to TRBJ1-1; 7 bases agree with TRBD1. J was trimmed by 8 bases and V by 0 bases; bases with no gene match: 3. CDR1 LGHNA and CDR2 YNFKEQ come from the germline V gene. CDR3 length equals 13 residues. CDR3 nucleotide sequence: TGTGCCAGCAGCCAAGATCCGGACAGGGAAGCTTTCTTT. It yields the protein CASSQDPDREAFF.

J is TRBJ1-4 and V is TRBV5-1; TRBD1 might be the D (6 bases). With 0 bases removed from V and 7 bases from J, the gap between germline ends came to 13 bases. There are 15 residues in the CDR3. Germline values: CDR1 SGHRS, CDR2 YFSETQ. The DNA for the CDR3 is TGCGCCAGCAGCTTGGGAGTTGACAGGATTGAAAAACTGTTTTTT. Protein: CASSLGVDRIEKLFF.

J is TRBJ1-6 and V is TRBV9; 9 nucleotides agree with TRBD1. Germline V gives CDR1 SGDLS, CDR2 YYNGEE. This CDR3 region has 15 residues. V lost 0 bases, J lost 7 bases, and 2 bases stayed unmatched. The CDR3, as DNA: TGTGCCAGCAGCGTAGAAGGGACAGGGAATTCACCCCTCCACTTT. It translates to CASSVEGTGNSPLHF.

The chain uses TRBV4-3 and TRBJ2-6; tentative D call: TRBD1 (5 bases). Per germline, CDR1 LGHNA and CDR2 YSLEER. The V end lost 2 bases, the J end lost 1 base, and 12 bases lay between the germline ends. The CDR3 contains 17 residues. DNA for the CDR3: TGCGCCAGCAGCCAATATCAGGGTTCTTCTGGGGCCAACGTCCTGACTTTC. Translated: CASSQYQGSSGANVLTF.

The chain couples TRBV19 to TRBJ2-1; D is unclear. The germline V and J ends were trimmed by 1 base and 7 bases, with 8 bases remaining between them. Germline CDR1 is LNHDA and CDR2 is SQIVND (reference sequence). CDR3 length: 13 residues. CDR3 DNA: TGTGCCAGTAGTATAGGTCCTAGGAATGAGCAGTTCTTC. Its protein product is CASSIGPRNEQFF.